What follows are 2 T cell receptor beta chains derived from one specimen sequenced in a study of blood T cell repertoires in COVID-19. Profiled with immunoSEQ multiplex PCR; TCRdb holds only in-frame clones, not every one. The sample has about 230,000 clones, over 75% seen once. The sequencing input was peripheral blood. These receptors were obtained from a man aged 45 to 65 with COVID-19, enrolled during active disease.

In this sample, this clone turned up once. The chain combines TRBV7-2 with TRBJ1-2; weak D call: TRBD1 (5 bases). The CDR3 runs 12 residues. Germline lookup yields CDR1 SGHTA and CDR2 FQGNSA. Trimming took off 8 bases at V and 1 base at J, with 8 bases between the two ends. The CDR3 DNA is TGTGCCAGCGGGGGGTTTAACTATGGCTACACCTTC. Protein sequence: CASGGFNYGYTF.

This rearrangement joins TRBV10-3 to TRBJ2-7; possible D gene TRBD1, 6 bases. CDR3 length: 17 residues. Germline assignment: CDR1 ENHRY and CDR2 SYGVKD. With 3 bases removed from V and 0 bases from J, the gap between germline ends came to 18 bases. The CDR3 DNA reads as TGTGCCATCAGTGACCCACGAGCCGGGACATCCTCCTACGAGCAGTACTTC. This codes for CAISDPRAGTSSYEQYF.